This T cell receptor (beta chain) was obtained from a study of OX40 agonist ivuxolimab in advanced cancers. Overall study findings and caveats: At 0.1 to 3.0 mg/kg and by week 6, CD4+ and CD8+ T cells in the blood had expanded clonally. Partial responders treated at 0.1-3.0 mg/kg exhibited clonal expansion among the lowest measured.

Clones were sequenced by immunoSEQ multiplex PCR, and TCRdb holds only the in-frame ones, with some missing. The table lists about 110,000 clones, roughly 90% of them singletons. A word on this clone: The target antigen is unknown.

In germline, CDR1 is MNHNS, CDR2 SASEGT. CDR3 length: 16 amino acids. V lost 0 bases to trimming and J lost 0 bases, with 11 bases between them. The TCR sequence derives from an adult with an advanced solid tumor such as melanoma, head and neck, liver or kidney cancer. V usage is TRBV6-1 and J usage is TRBJ1-2, with D maybe TRBD1 (5 bases). The sample in question was CD4+ or CD8+ T cells sorted from blood, obtained in a trial of the OX40 agonist ivuxolimab. CDR3 loop: CASSEALGTANYGYTF. In nucleotides, the CDR3 is TGTGCCAGCAGTGAAGCGCTAGGGACGGCTAACTATGGCTACACCTTC.